These T cell receptor beta chains were read from a single sample in a study of blood T cell repertoires in COVID-19. The method was immunoSEQ multiplex PCR; TCRdb's version includes in-frame clones alone and lacks a portion of them. The table records about 120,000 clones, about 81% of them present only once. The sample comprised peripheral blood. The origin of the receptors is a woman aged 50 to 60 with acute or convalescent COVID-19. The CDR3 runs from the conserved cysteine through the conserved F or W. The D gene is left open where the match is weak. Expanded clones are given a class, and other clones once, few, many or no size at all.

abundance	d_gene	j_gene	v_gene	CDR3aa	CDR3nt
-	-	TRBJ1-2	TRBV3-1/TRBV3-2	CASSQDWLQGRYGYTF	TGTGCCAGCAGCCAAGATTGGTTACAGGGAAGGTATGGCTACACCTTC
few	-	TRBJ1-4	TRBV7-8	CASSSLGTGDEKLFF	TGTGCCAGCAGCTCCCTTGGGACGGGGGATGAAAAACTGTTTTTT
once	TRBD1	TRBJ2-7	TRBV28	CAIDRGGNEQYF	TGTGCCATCGACAGGGGCGGCAACGAGCAGTACTTC
-	TRBD2	TRBJ2-2	TRBV3-1/TRBV3-2	CASSSRPLAGGYTGELFF	TGTGCCAGCAGCTCCAGACCACTAGCGGGGGGGTACACCGGGGAGCTGTTTTTT
-	TRBD2	TRBJ2-3	TRBV27	CASSLGTSSTRTDTQYF	TGTGCCAGCAGTCTCGGGACTAGCTCAACTCGCACAGATACGCAGTATTTT
-	TRBD1	TRBJ1-1	TRBV25-1	CASSADRGARTRAEAFF	TGTGCCAGCAGTGCCGACAGGGGCGCAAGGACAAGGGCTGAAGCTTTCTTT
-	-	TRBJ1-5	TRBV18	CASSPTGHQPQHF	TGTGCCAGCTCACCAACAGGGCATCAGCCCCAGCATTTT
-	TRBD1	TRBJ1-2	TRBV6-6	CAATIGQGDYGYTF	TGTGCCGCGACCATTGGACAGGGTGACTATGGCTACACCTTC
-	-	TRBJ1-6	TRBV5-1	CASSATSSYNSPLHF	TGCGCCAGCAGCGCAACTAGCTCCTATAATTCACCCCTCCACTTT
-	TRBD2	TRBJ2-7	TRBV28	CASSSRLASGRIQPF	TGTGCCAGCAGTTCCCGTTTGGCTAGCGGGAGAATTCAACCCTTC
-	TRBD2	TRBJ2-3	TRBV6-5	CASSNRGGEDTQYF	TGTGCCAGCAGCAATCGGGGGGGCGAAGATACGCAGTATTTT
-	-	TRBJ1-1	TRBV7-3	CASSLTDRTEAFF	TGTGCCAGCAGCTTAACGGACAGAACCGAAGCTTTCTTT
-	-	TRBJ2-1	TRBV11-2	CASSSWAPEIAQFF	TGTGCCAGCAGCTCGTGGGCCCCCGAGATCGCGCAGTTCTTC
-	-	TRBJ1-1	TRBV6-1	CASDNFGFTEAFF	TGTGCCAGCGATAACTTTGGTTTCACTGAAGCTTTCTTT
-	-	TRBJ1-1	TRBV4-2	CASSIKNTEAFF	TGTGCCAGCAGCATTAAAAACACTGAAGCTTTCTTT
-	TRBD1	TRBJ1-3	TRBV3-1/TRBV3-2	CASSQGQGPGNTIYF	TGTGCCAGCAGCCAAGGACAGGGGCCTGGAAACACCATATATTTT
-	-	TRBJ2-3	TRBV6-2/TRBV6-3	CASSRAGRSTDTQYF	TGTGCCAGCAGCAGAGCGGGTCGGAGCACAGATACGCAGTATTTT
-	-	TRBJ2-3	TRBV30	CACGGKAGDTQYF	TGTGCCTGTGGCGGGAAGGCGGGAGATACGCAGTATTTT
-	TRBD2	TRBJ2-1	TRBV28	CASSLTSGSGDEQFF	TGTGCCAGCAGTTTAACTAGCGGGAGTGGGGATGAGCAGTTCTTC
-	-	TRBJ1-5	TRBV19	CASSTKWAVSGNQPQHF	TGTGCCAGTAGTACGAAATGGGCAGTTTCGGGAAATCAGCCCCAGCATTTT
few	-	TRBJ1-5	TRBV7-9	CASSPQDNQPQHF	TGTGCCAGCAGCCCCCAGGACAATCAGCCCCAGCATTTT
few	-	TRBJ1-1	TRBV29-1	CSVEETVEAFF	TGCAGCGTTGAAGAAACGGTTGAAGCTTTCTTT
-	-	TRBJ1-6	TRBV2	CASSRALFVSPLHF	TGTGCCAGCAGTAGAGCCCTTTTCGTTTCACCCCTCCACTTT
-	-	TRBJ2-1	TRBV7-9	CASSPGTYNEQFF	TGTGCCAGCAGCCCCGGGACCTACAATGAGCAGTTCTTC
once	-	TRBJ1-6	TRBV5-8	CASREDSDPSPLHF	TGTGCCAGCAGGGAGGACAGCGACCCTTCACCCCTCCACTTT
-	-	TRBJ2-1	TRBV3-1/TRBV3-2	CASSFYRDNEQFF	TGTGCCAGCAGCTTCTACAGGGACAATGAGCAGTTCTTC
-	-	TRBJ1-1	TRBV5-4	CASSLAIQGHGPEAFF	TGTGCCAGCAGCTTGGCCATCCAGGGACACGGTCCTGAAGCTTTCTTT
-	-	TRBJ1-2	TRBV9	CASSAPDSYGYTF	TGTGCCAGCAGCGCACCGGACAGCTATGGCTACACCTTC
-	TRBD1	TRBJ2-7	TRBV6-2/TRBV6-3	CASNPKTGFTYEQYF	TGTGCCAGCAACCCAAAGACAGGGTTCACCTACGAGCAGTACTTC
-	TRBD1	TRBJ2-1	TRBV18	CASSYGQDSYNEQFF	TGTGCCAGCTCTTACGGACAGGATTCCTACAATGAGCAGTTCTTC
-	TRBD2	TRBJ2-1	TRBV28	CAARGTSNEQFF	TGTGCCGCCCGCGGGACTAGCAATGAGCAGTTCTTC
-	-	TRBJ1-2	TRBV6-4	CASSEGNYGYTF	TGTGCCAGCAGCGAGGGAAACTATGGCTACACCTTC
-	-	TRBJ1-3	TRBV5-1	CASSSGVQGSGNTIYF	TGCGCCAGCAGCTCGGGGGTCCAGGGTTCTGGAAACACCATATATTTT
-	-	TRBJ2-1	TRBV27	CASRPTSLNEQFF	TGTGCCAGCAGGCCGACTAGTTTAAATGAGCAGTTCTTC
-	TRBD1	TRBJ2-1	TRBV9	CASSEQGSPYNEQFF	TGTGCCAGCAGCGAACAGGGGTCCCCCTACAATGAGCAGTTCTTC
once	TRBD1	TRBJ1-1	TRBV2	CVSSPEQGGTEAFF	TGTGTCAGCAGCCCGGAACAGGGGGGCACTGAAGCTTTCTTT
few	TRBD2	TRBJ2-2	TRBV6-6	CASRESSGRATGELFF	TGTGCCAGCAGGGAAAGTAGCGGGAGGGCTACCGGGGAGCTGTTTTTT
-	-	TRBJ1-5	TRBV5-5	CASSLTGYSQPQHF	TGTGCCAGCAGCTTGACAGGGTATAGTCAGCCCCAGCATTTT
-	TRBD1	TRBJ1-5	TRBV10-1	CASGTGNQPQHF	TGCGCCAGCGGGACAGGAAATCAGCCCCAGCATTTT
-	TRBD1	TRBJ2-7	TRBV10-3	CAIGQGDSYEQYF	TGTGCCATCGGACAGGGCGACTCCTACGAGCAGTACTTC
-	TRBD1	TRBJ2-3	TRBV28	CASSLAGQGTDTQYF	TGTGCCAGCAGTTTAGCGGGACAGGGAACAGATACGCAGTATTTT